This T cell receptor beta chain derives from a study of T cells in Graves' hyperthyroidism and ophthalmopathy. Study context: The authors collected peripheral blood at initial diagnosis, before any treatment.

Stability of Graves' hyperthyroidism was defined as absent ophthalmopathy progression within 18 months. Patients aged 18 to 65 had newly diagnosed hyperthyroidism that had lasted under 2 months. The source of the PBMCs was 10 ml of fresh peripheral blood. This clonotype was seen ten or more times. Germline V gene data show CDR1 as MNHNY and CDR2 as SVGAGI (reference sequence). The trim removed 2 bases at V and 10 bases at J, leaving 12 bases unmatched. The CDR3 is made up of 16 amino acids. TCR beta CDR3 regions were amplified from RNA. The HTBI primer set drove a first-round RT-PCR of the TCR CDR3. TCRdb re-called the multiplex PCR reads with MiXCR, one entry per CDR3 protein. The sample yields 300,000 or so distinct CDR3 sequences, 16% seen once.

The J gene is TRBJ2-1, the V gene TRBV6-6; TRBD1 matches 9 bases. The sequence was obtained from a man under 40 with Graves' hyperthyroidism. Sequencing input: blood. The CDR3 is CASSYPYRGRVLEQFF. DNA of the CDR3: TGTGCCAGCAGTTACCCCTACAGGGGGCGCGTACTAGAGCAGTTCTTC.